Listed here are 28 T cell receptor beta chains from one sample, sequenced in a study of T-cell reconstitution after alpha-beta-depleted transplantation in children. This sample's TCRbeta library carried unique molecular identifier barcodes. One entry per CDR3 protein results from TCRdb running MiXCR on the PCR reads. The sample includes about 250,000 distinct CDR3 sequences, 20% to 30% of them seen just once. The source material was PBMCs, mostly from graft donor cells, sampled 360 days after TCRalphabeta/CD19-depleted stem cell transplant. All receptors come from a female patient aged 2 to 10 who had a stem cell transplant for congenital amegakaryocytic thrombocytopenia, so the T cells may come from the graft donor.

This clonotype has at least ten counts. V gene TRBV29-1 combines with J gene TRBJ2-7; TRBD2 is a possible D gene (6 bases). The length of the CDR3 is 13 residues. V was shortened by 4 bases and J by 0 bases, with 10 bases between the two germline ends. Germline-derived CDR1 and CDR2 are SQVTM and ANQGSEA. The CDR3 DNA reads TGCAGCGTTGCGGGAGTAAGCTCCTACGAGCAGTACTTC. It codes for CSVAGVSSYEQYF.

The sample holds many counts of this clonotype. The J gene is TRBJ2-3, the V gene TRBV5-1, with a weak D call TRBD2 (5 bases). CDR1 and CDR2 from the germline V gene are SGHRS and YFSETQ. Trimming removed 4 bases at V and 4 bases at J, with 10 bases between. CDR3 length: 13 amino acids. The CDR3 DNA reads TGCGCCAGCAGCCTAGCTGGCTCAGATACGCAGTATTTT. It is translated as CASSLAGSDTQYF. Filled out from reference TRBV5-1 and TRBJ2-3, the complete variable domain reads KAGVTQTPRYLIKTRGQQVTLSCSPISGHRSVSWYQQTPGQGLQFLFEYFSETQRNKGNFPGRFSGRQFSNSRSEMNVSTLELGDSALYLCASSLAGSDTQYFGPGTRLTVL.

This clonotype was recorded a few times. The chain combines TRBV6-5 with TRBJ2-1; D gene uncertain. Germline V lookup: CDR1 MNHEY, CDR2 SVGAGI. The CDR3 length is 12 residues. Trimming cost V 0 bases and J 10 bases, with 7 bases left between them. The chain's CDR3 is CASSYSIGEQFF. The CDR3 DNA follows: TGTGCCAGCAGTTACTCGATTGGCGAGCAGTTCTTC.

This clonotype turned up a few times. This chain connects TRBV28 to TRBJ2-3; 9 bases are shared with TRBD2. Germline CDR1 reads MDHEN; CDR2 reads SYDVKM. Trimming removed 5 bases from V and 15 bases from J; junction bases left unmatched: 21. This CDR3 is 16 amino acids long. The CDR3 DNA sequence: TGTGCCAGCAGTGCCACGACTAGCGGAGTTTTCTTAAAAACTTATTTT. Translation gives CASSATTSGVFLKTYF.

The chain combines TRBV7-2 with TRBJ2-7; 10 bases are shared with TRBD2. Germline V gene sequence: CDR1 SGHTA, CDR2 FQGNSA. The CDR3 runs to 16 residues. J was trimmed by 2 bases and V by 5 bases; bases with no gene match: 9. As DNA, the CDR3 is TGTGCCAGCAGCCCCCGGCGGACTAGCGGAGCCTACGAGCAGTACTTC. It specifies CASSPRRTSGAYEQYF. Full variable domain (rest looked up from reference TRBV7-2 and TRBJ2-7): GAGVSQSPSNKVTEKGKDVELRCDPISGHTALYWYRQSLGQGLEFLIYFQGNSAPDKSGLPSDRFSAERTGGSVSTLTIQRTQQEDSAVYLCASSPRRTSGAYEQYFGPGTRLTVT.

This clonotype was observed a few times. The CDR3 sequence is CASSFLGEGSYEQYF. The CDR3, as DNA: TGTGCCAGCAGTTTTTTGGGGGAGGGTTCCTACGAGCAGTACTTC. V usage is TRBV27 and J usage is TRBJ2-7, with TRBD2 identical over 7 bases. The CDR3 is 15 residues long. Per the germline V gene, CDR1 is MNHEY and CDR2 is SMNVEV (reference sequence). J gave up 1 base and V 3 bases, and 6 bases lay outside the gene matches.

This clonotype was recorded a few times. The V and J genes are TRBV29-1 and TRBJ2-4, with D possibly matching TRBD1 (7 bases). Looked up from germline, CDR1 is SQVTM and CDR2 is ANQGSEA. V gave up 5 bases and J gave up 12 bases, with 14 bases separating them. CDR3 length: 11 amino acids. This chain's CDR3 is CSVTTGTYQYF. In nucleotides, the CDR3 is TGCAGCGTTACGACAGGGACTTATCAGTACTTC. The full variable domain, with the rest looked up from reference TRBV29-1 and TRBJ2-4, is SAVISQKPSRDICQRGTSLTIQCQVDSQVTMMFWYRQQPGQSLTLIATANQGSEATYESGFVIDKFPISRPNLTFSTLTVSNMSPEDSSIYLCSVTTGTYQYFGAGTRLSVL.

V is TRBV30 and J is TRBJ2-7, with D possibly TRBD2 on 5 matching bases. Deletions cut 4 bases from V and 1 base from J, with 5 bases between. Germline V gene sequence: CDR1 GTSNPN, CDR2 SVGIG (reference sequence). The CDR3 is 11 residues long. CDR3 in amino acids: CAWTGSYEQYF. The CDR3 DNA is TGTGCCTGGACGGGGTCCTACGAGCAGTACTTC.

The gene calls are TRBV12-3 or TRBV12-4 and TRBJ1-4; D is undetermined. CDR3 length: 16 amino acids. Trimming cost V 6 bases and J 7 bases, with 21 bases left between them. The CDR3 DNA reads TGTGCCAGCAGCACGCGGTTCAGTGCCCTCGGTGAAAAACTGTTTTTT. Amino acid sequence: CASSTRFSALGEKLFF.

The chain carries TRBV12-3 or TRBV12-4 and TRBJ1-2; perhaps TRBD1 as D (6 bases). The ends were cut back, 8 bases at V and 3 bases at J, with 10 bases in the middle. This CDR3 contains 12 residues. The CDR3 bases are TGTGCCAGCGGGGGGCTAGACTATGGCTACACCTTC. Its translation: CASGGLDYGYTF.

The table lists this clonotype with many counts. V usage is TRBV6-2 or TRBV6-3 and J usage is TRBJ2-3; D ambiguous. V dropped 6 bases and J dropped 5 bases, with 6 bases sitting between them. The CDR3 sequence is 11 residues long. Germline-derived CDR1 and CDR2 are MNHEY and SVGEGT. CDR3 in DNA: TGTGCCAGCAGCCGTTTAGATACGCAGTATTTT. This gives the protein CASSRLDTQYF.

In this sample, this clonotype is medium-sized. The rearrangement uses TRBV4-1 and TRBJ2-7, with 7 positions matching TRBD2. Germline CDR1 MGHRA, CDR2 YSYEKL. Losses at the gene ends were 1 base for V and 0 bases for J; bases not matched to a gene: 3. The length of the CDR3 is 15 residues. In DNA form, the CDR3 reads TGCGCCAGCAGCCAAGTCGCGGGGGACTCCTACGAGCAGTACTTC. Encoded protein: CASSQVAGDSYEQYF.

The chain has TRBV28 and TRBJ1-2; D remains unclear. The CDR3 has 13 residues. Germline lookup yields CDR1 MDHEN and CDR2 SYDVKM. Trimming stripped 8 bases from V and 4 bases from J, with 14 bases between. The CDR3 here is CASGTPAIYGYTF. The DNA of the CDR3 is TGTGCCAGCGGAACACCAGCTATCTATGGCTACACCTTC.

The chain combines TRBV12-3 or TRBV12-4 with TRBJ1-5; D may be TRBD1 (5 bases). The length of the CDR3 is 19 residues. Trimming removed 5 bases from V and 3 bases from J, with 26 bases in between. This CDR3 is CASSNIPKLTGLTNQPQHF. In DNA form, the CDR3 reads TGTGCCAGCAGTAATATACCAAAACTCACGGGACTAACCAATCAGCCCCAGCATTTT.

The chain recombines TRBV20-1 with TRBJ2-5; D is possibly TRBD2 (5 bases). V gave up 6 bases and J gave up 2 bases, with 13 bases separating them. Germline lookup yields CDR1 DFQATT and CDR2 SNEGSKA (reference sequence). CDR3 size: 13 residues. CDR3 nucleotides: TGCAGTGCGGGGAGTGGTAGGCAAGAGACCCAGTACTTC. Its translation is CSAGSGRQETQYF.

This clonotype was seen more than once but under ten times. V usage is TRBV12-3 or TRBV12-4 and J usage is TRBJ2-1; D unresolved. V lost 2 bases, J lost 4 bases, and 12 bases lay in between. The CDR3 has 15 residues. CDR3 sequence: CASSLSTDGYNEQFF. The CDR3 DNA reads TGTGCCAGCAGTTTATCTACGGACGGATACAATGAGCAGTTCTTC.

The V call is TRBV4-1, the J call TRBJ2-7; D uncertain. Per germline, CDR1 MGHRA and CDR2 YSYEKL. CDR3 length equals 12 residues. V was cut by 2 bases and J by 7 bases, with 9 bases left in between. For the CDR3, the DNA is TGCGCCAGCAGCCAAAAGTTTCCGGAGCAGTACTTC. It encodes CASSQKFPEQYF.

The sample holds many counts of this clonotype. The chain links TRBV28 to TRBJ2-5; possible D gene TRBD1, 5 bases. With 3 bases removed from V and 3 bases from J, the gap between germline ends came to 11 bases. CDR3 length equals 14 residues. Germline CDR1 reads MDHEN; CDR2 reads SYDVKM. This CDR3 reads CASSFDSEEETQYF. The CDR3 nucleotides read TGTGCCAGCAGTTTCGACAGTGAGGAAGAGACCCAGTACTTC.

This clonotype was recorded a few times. The V and J genes are TRBV6-5 and TRBJ2-5; TRBD1 agrees at 9 bases. The length of the CDR3 is 15 residues. V lost 4 bases and J lost 1; bases outside the gene matches: 4. CDR1 is MNHEY, CDR2 SVGAGI, per germline. CDR3 protein: CASSSNRGPQETQYF. As DNA, the CDR3 is TGTGCCAGCAGTTCCAACAGGGGGCCCCAAGAGACCCAGTACTTC.

This clonotype was observed a few times. This chain uses TRBV13 with TRBJ2-2; no clear D. This CDR3 contains 14 residues. V gave up 1 base and J gave up 4 bases, with 7 bases separating them. Germline V gene sequence: CDR1 PRHDT, CDR2 FYEKMQ (reference sequence). The CDR3 bases are TGTGCCAGCAGCTTAGACAGACCCACCGGGGAGCTGTTTTTT. Translating gives CASSLDRPTGELFF.

V usage is TRBV7-6 and J usage is TRBJ2-3; D is possibly TRBD2 (5 bases). CDR1 and CDR2 from the germline V gene are SGHVS and FNYEAQ. V lost 5 bases to trimming and J lost 0 bases, with 18 bases between them. The CDR3 is 17 amino acids. The CDR3 bases are TGTGCCAGCAGCCCCATCCGGGGAGCCACTAGCACAGATACGCAGTATTTT. It yields the protein CASSPIRGATSTDTQYF.

In nucleotides, the CDR3 is TGTGCCAGCAGTTCAGGCTTTGATACGCAGTATTTT. This encodes CASSSGFDTQYF. The chain joins TRBV28 to TRBJ2-3; D remains unclear. V dropped 4 bases and J dropped 6 bases, with 8 bases sitting between them. CDR3 length: 12 amino acids. In germline, CDR1 is MDHEN, CDR2 SYDVKM.

The chain employs TRBV2 and TRBJ2-5; D is tentatively TRBD1 or TRBD2 (5 bases each). V lost 2 bases, J lost 4 bases, and 14 bases lay in between. Germline-derived CDR1 and CDR2 are SNHLY and FYNNEI. This CDR3 region has 15 residues. CDR3 in DNA: TGTGCCAGCAGTGAAAGGGACGGGGCGGGAGAGACCCAGTACTTC. Translated, it gives CASSERDGAGETQYF.

This clonotype was observed a few times. This chain connects TRBV7-9 to TRBJ2-1; a weak D match, TRBD2 (5 bases). Germline V gives CDR1 SEHNR, CDR2 FQNEAQ (reference sequence). The CDR3 covers 15 residues. V shed 5 bases and J shed 2 bases, with 13 bases lying between them. This CDR3 reads CASSPTPSPYNEQFF. CDR3 nucleotide sequence: TGTGCCAGCAGCCCGACGCCTAGCCCCTACAATGAGCAGTTCTTC.

The CDR3 sequence is CSTRLAGVYNEQFF. The CDR3 DNA follows: TGCAGTACACGACTAGCGGGAGTTTACAATGAGCAGTTCTTC. The gene calls are TRBV20-1 and TRBJ2-1; 12 bases line up with TRBD2. The junction had 6 bases not matched to a gene; V was cut back by 8 bases and J by 4 bases. This CDR3 contains 14 residues. The germline CDR1 and CDR2 sequences are DFQATT and SNEGSKA (reference sequence).

The chain links TRBV19 to TRBJ2-1; 10 bases map to TRBD2. The CDR3 loop spans 12 amino acids. The germline gives CDR1 LNHDA, CDR2 SQIVND (reference sequence). The DNA of the CDR3 is TGTGCTCCCGTTCGGGCTAGCGGGAGATTGTTCTTC. Translated, it gives CAPVRASGRLFF.

The J gene is TRBJ2-2, the V gene TRBV3-1; D is unresolved. Deletions cut 4 bases from V and 7 bases from J, with 10 bases between. The germline gives CDR1 LGHDT, CDR2 YNNKEL (reference sequence). The CDR3 is made up of 13 amino acids. CDR3 bases: TGTGCCAGCAGCCGCCCAAGGGTCGGGGAGCTGTTTTTT. Protein product: CASSRPRVGELFF. The entire variable domain, with the rest obtained from reference TRBV3-1 and TRBJ2-2, is as follows: DTAVSQTPKYLVTQMGNDKSIKCEQNLGHDTMYWYKQDSKKFLKIMFSYNNKELIINETVPNRFSPKSPDKAHLNLHINSLELGDSAVYFCASSRPRVGELFFGEGSRLTVL.

The chain carries TRBV11-2 and TRBJ1-5; D unclear. Germline CDR1 is SGHAT and CDR2 is FQNNGV. The CDR3 has 14 amino acids. Deletions cut 4 bases from V and 4 bases from J, with 11 bases between. The CDR3 region has the DNA TGTGCCAGCAGCTCAGCGATGGGAAATCAGCCCCAGCATTTT. As protein: CASSSAMGNQPQHF.